Listed here is a single T cell receptor beta chain. Its antigen remains undetermined. Base qualities are not provided; no much larger clone lies one nucleotide away. Whole blood was collected in K2EDTA tubes by collaborating institutions according to the institutions' own protocols. For TCRbeta analysis, collaborator samples were shipped as frozen whole blood, as isolated PBMCs, or as DNA extracted from either sample type. TCRbeta CDR3 regions were amplified from genomic DNA using the immunoSEQ Assay, a bias-controlled multiplex PCR. In the authors' own workflow: The number of nucleated cells in each sample was estimated by amplification of reference gene primers within the assay. To quantify the absolute abundance of each unique TCRbeta CDR3 rearrangement, sequence reads were collapsed and filtered. Productive Simpson clonality was computed per sample as the square root of Simpson's diversity index over productive rearrangements. This is the immuneACCESS table as TCRdb keeps it, with only in-frame sequences that have V and J called. A part of the clones is gone; compared with another copy, unresolved V genes explain less than half, and the rest is unexplained. That table supplies the V and J calls and clone size; D and trimming were determined from the DNA. The sample table records 75,000 to 100,000 clones; around 90% of these occur just once. Of the sample, 4.5% to 6% is held by the ten largest clones.

This entry is derived from a study of blood T cell repertoires in COVID-19 (dated by TCRdb to about 2020). Describing the broader study: Samples covering the acute and convalescent phases of COVID-19 were provided by collaborators in the United States, Italy and Spain. The prospective study material was composed of cDNA or gDNA derived from T cells, B-cell-depleted T cells, or PBMCs. Subjects who had been exposed to COVID-19, were actively infected with it, or had recovered from it provided the deeply sampled blood TCRbeta repertoires that made up the dataset. The repertoires were released in a freely available public database intended as a resource for research on the immune response to SARS-CoV-2. The samples were drawn from two sources: the first 160 participants of the ongoing ImmuneRACE study, and 1,200 or so subjects contributed by 6 global collaborators. A de-identified subject ID, COVID-19 status, age in years and sex were almost always included in the sample metadata. Where available, HLA class I and class II types were obtained from metadata supplied by the sample provider rather than from assay-based typing.

Results the study describes overall, beyond this receptor: Clinical and demographic metadata were provided uncurated, with the amount varying by source and participant.

At the junction V is shortened by 4 bases and J by 4 bases, with 16 bases in between. The germline V gene (reference sequence) sets CDR1 to GTSNPN and CDR2 to SVGIG. From the cysteine up to the phenylalanine, the CDR3 has a length of 14 residues. The kept DNA is CDR3 alone, 42 bases in frame from the first base. This clonotype was sampled from an elderly woman with acute or convalescent COVID-19. Sequencing was performed on peripheral blood. The chain is made from TRBV30 and TRBJ1-1, with the D gene too uncertain to name. The CDR3 has the sequence CAWTNVLGGTEAFF. The bases are TGTGCCTGGACCAACGTGCTCGGAGGCACTGAAGCTTTCTTT.